Sequencing of this TCR beta chain was carried out in a study of cytomegalovirus exposure and HLA in healthy donors. The PCR used 60 Vbeta and 13 Jbeta primers. This table comes from immunoSEQ multiplex PCR, and its TCRdb copy is limited to in-frame clones, with some not included. The sample lists approximately 120,000 clones, about 85% seen once, with under 8.5% in the top ten. This CDR3 is built from 15 residues. After removal of 3 bases from V and 7 bases from J, the junction contained 9 bases not matched to a gene. Germline CDR1 is SEHNR and CDR2 is FQNEAQ (reference sequence). The sequenced material came from PBMCs. The chain employs TRBV7-9 and TRBJ1-2; TRBD1 agrees at 9 bases. The source of this sequence is a woman under 40 in good health and CMV-seropositive. As DNA, the CDR3 is TGTGCCAGCAGCTTTGGGGTACAGGGGGCTTTTGGCTACACCTTC. Protein product: CASSFGVQGAFGYTF.